Below, one TCR beta chain is given with its context. Documented treatment: oral pan-JAK inhibitor, 5-10 mg twice daily. This sample is drawn from a study of CD8+ T cells in alopecia areata. The V and J ends lost 2 bases and 9 bases respectively, with 11 bases between them. Per the germline V gene, CDR1 is SEHNR and CDR2 is FQNEAQ (reference sequence). The CDR3 contains 14 residues. Once RNA had been extracted, it was reverse transcribed into cDNA to act as the sequencing template. Sequenced by immunoSEQ multiplex PCR; TCRdb stores in-frame clones only, minus some. The sample has about 200,000 clones, roughly two fifths seen once.

This sample comprised CD4+ T cells sorted from blood, obtained at approximately week 30, from a patient treated with tofacitinib. This sequence joins TRBV7-9 and TRBJ1-6, with D hard to call. The sequence derives from a human donor with alopecia areata. Written as DNA, the CDR3 is TGTGCCAGCAGCTTAACAGTCTCGAGTTCACCCCTCCACTTT. As protein: CASSLTVSSSPLHF.